These T cell receptor beta chains were read from a single sample in a study of blood T cells in healthy people across ages. MiXCR, applied by TCRdb to the 5' RACE reads, yields one record per CDR3 protein. The profile shows around 1,900,000 distinct CDR3 sequences, more than 35% of them singletons. The sequenced material came from blood. Receptor source: a human donor in good health. Both conserved end residues are part of each CDR3. D genes are given only for firm matches. Clone size appears in some rows only: once, few, many, or a class for an expanded clone.

v_gene: TRBV29-1; d_gene: NA; j_gene: TRBJ1-2; abundance: NA; CDR3nt: TGCAGCGTTGAAGATCCAGGCTATGGCTACACCTTC; CDR3aa: CSVEDPGYGYTF
v_gene: TRBV4-2; d_gene: NA; j_gene: TRBJ1-2; abundance: once; CDR3nt: TGTGCCAGCAGCCAAGTCGGGCAGGGAGGCGGCTACACCTTC; CDR3aa: CASSQVGQGGGYTF
v_gene: TRBV2; d_gene: TRBD1; j_gene: TRBJ2-4; abundance: few; CDR3nt: TGTGCCAGCAGAACCCACAGGGGTGACAAAAACATTCAGTACTTC; CDR3aa: CASRTHRGDKNIQYF
v_gene: TRBV5-6; d_gene: TRBD1; j_gene: TRBJ1-1; abundance: NA; CDR3nt: TGTGCCAGCAGCTTGCCCCAGGGGGTGACCACTGAAGCTTTCTTT; CDR3aa: CASSLPQGVTTEAFF
v_gene: TRBV20-1; d_gene: NA; j_gene: TRBJ1-1; abundance: NA; CDR3nt: TGCAGTGCTAGAGCACGCAGGTATGAAGCTTTCTTT; CDR3aa: CSARARRYEAFF
v_gene: TRBV6-5; d_gene: NA; j_gene: TRBJ2-2; abundance: NA; CDR3nt: TGTGCCGGCAGCGGCAGGGGGAACACCGGGGAGCTGTTTTTT; CDR3aa: CAGSGRGNTGELFF
v_gene: TRBV6-1; d_gene: NA; j_gene: TRBJ1-4; abundance: few; CDR3nt: TGTGCCAGCAGTACAGGCCTTGCAACTAATGAAAAACTGTTTTTT; CDR3aa: CASSTGLATNEKLFF
v_gene: TRBV7-2; d_gene: NA; j_gene: TRBJ2-1; abundance: few; CDR3nt: TGTGCCAGCAGCCTCAACCCCCAGGGCGCCTTGTTCTACAATGAGCAGTTCTTC; CDR3aa: CASSLNPQGALFYNEQFF
v_gene: TRBV7-6; d_gene: TRBD1; j_gene: TRBJ2-3; abundance: NA; CDR3nt: TGTGCCAGCAGCTTATGGACAGGACAAATCGGTACGCAGTATTTT; CDR3aa: CASSLWTGQIGTQYF
v_gene: TRBV20-1; d_gene: NA; j_gene: TRBJ1-3; abundance: once; CDR3nt: TGCAGTGCTAGAGAAGGGTCGGGTGGAAACACCACATATTTT; CDR3aa: CSAREGSGGNTTYF
v_gene: TRBV18; d_gene: NA; j_gene: TRBJ1-5; abundance: NA; CDR3nt: TGTGCCAGCTCACCCACGGTGGGGGGGAATAGCAATCAGCCCCAGCATTTT; CDR3aa: CASSPTVGGNSNQPQHF
v_gene: TRBV24-1; d_gene: NA; j_gene: TRBJ2-7; abundance: NA; CDR3nt: TGTGCCACCAGTGATTCCGGGGACAACAACTACGAGCAGTACTTC; CDR3aa: CATSDSGDNNYEQYF
v_gene: TRBV20-1; d_gene: NA; j_gene: TRBJ2-3; abundance: NA; CDR3nt: TGCAGTGCCATCGACTTAAGAAGGTACTCGGATACGCAGTATTTT; CDR3aa: CSAIDLRRYSDTQYF
v_gene: TRBV28; d_gene: NA; j_gene: TRBJ2-3; abundance: few; CDR3nt: TGTGCCAGCAGTTTGGAGGTCACAGATAGCCTCAATACACAGTATTTT; CDR3aa: CASSLEVTDSLNTQYF
v_gene: TRBV9; d_gene: NA; j_gene: TRBJ2-5; abundance: NA; CDR3nt: TGTGCCAGCAGCGTACTCGGGGGACAAGGGACCCAGTACTTC; CDR3aa: CASSVLGGQGTQYF
v_gene: TRBV4-2; d_gene: TRBD1; j_gene: TRBJ1-2; abundance: NA; CDR3nt: TGTGCCAGCAGCCAAGAGGCCGAGCATAAGGGACAGGGCTACACCTTC; CDR3aa: CASSQEAEHKGQGYTF
v_gene: TRBV6-1; d_gene: TRBD1; j_gene: TRBJ1-1; abundance: many; CDR3nt: TGTGCCAGCAGTCGGGACAGGGGGAACACTGAAGCTTTCTTT; CDR3aa: CASSRDRGNTEAFF
v_gene: TRBV6-2/TRBV6-3; d_gene: TRBD2; j_gene: TRBJ2-3; abundance: few; CDR3nt: TGTGCCAGCAGTTACTCACCTGAAGCGGGGCTACCGTATTTT; CDR3aa: CASSYSPEAGLPYF
v_gene: TRBV20-1; d_gene: NA; j_gene: TRBJ2-4; abundance: many; CDR3nt: TGCAGTGCTCCTCCGTACGGGAGCAAAAACATTCAGTACTTC; CDR3aa: CSAPPYGSKNIQYF
v_gene: TRBV4-3; d_gene: NA; j_gene: TRBJ2-7; abundance: NA; CDR3nt: TGCGCCAGCAGCCAAGGCAGGTTCCCCTACGAGCAGTACTTC; CDR3aa: CASSQGRFPYEQYF
v_gene: TRBV6-6; d_gene: NA; j_gene: TRBJ1-2; abundance: few; CDR3nt: TGTGCCAGCAGTTACCACCCGAACTATGGCTACACCTTC; CDR3aa: CASSYHPNYGYTF
v_gene: TRBV7-9; d_gene: NA; j_gene: TRBJ1-1; abundance: NA; CDR3nt: TGTGCCAGCAGCTCCTTCAGGGGACGACGACACACTGAAGCTTTCTTT; CDR3aa: CASSSFRGRRHTEAFF
v_gene: TRBV9; d_gene: NA; j_gene: TRBJ1-2; abundance: many; CDR3nt: TGTGCCAGCAGCGGGGGATTCTATGGCTACACCTTC; CDR3aa: CASSGGFYGYTF
v_gene: TRBV4-1; d_gene: NA; j_gene: TRBJ1-5; abundance: NA; CDR3nt: TGCGCCAGCAGCCAAGAGTACCGGGCCTCTCAGCCCCAGCATTTT; CDR3aa: CASSQEYRASQPQHF
v_gene: TRBV7-2; d_gene: TRBD2; j_gene: TRBJ2-3; abundance: NA; CDR3nt: TGTGCCAGCAGCCTACTGGGACTAGCGGGGGTCTCCTTCACAGATACGCAGTATTTT; CDR3aa: CASSLLGLAGVSFTDTQYF
v_gene: TRBV5-4; d_gene: TRBD1; j_gene: TRBJ1-1; abundance: NA; CDR3nt: TGTGCCAGCAGTTCAAGGACAGGGCGGCCTGAAGCTTTCTTT; CDR3aa: CASSSRTGRPEAFF
v_gene: TRBV20-1; d_gene: NA; j_gene: TRBJ1-2; abundance: few; CDR3nt: TGCAGTGCTAGAAACGGCAGGGGCTATGGCTACACCTTC; CDR3aa: CSARNGRGYGYTF
v_gene: TRBV5-1; d_gene: TRBD2; j_gene: TRBJ2-1; abundance: few; CDR3nt: TGCGCCAGCAGCAGTCTAGCGGGGGGGATCTCCTACAATGAGCAGTTCTTC; CDR3aa: CASSSLAGGISYNEQFF
v_gene: TRBV7-9; d_gene: NA; j_gene: TRBJ1-1; abundance: NA; CDR3nt: TGTGCCAGCAGCCGCCGGAGCTCTGGGGTTTTCACTGAAGCTTTCTTT; CDR3aa: CASSRRSSGVFTEAFF
v_gene: TRBV7-9; d_gene: TRBD1; j_gene: TRBJ2-1; abundance: NA; CDR3nt: TGTGCCAGCAGCCACCGGGACAGGAATTACAATGAGCAGTTCTTC; CDR3aa: CASSHRDRNYNEQFF
v_gene: TRBV12-3/TRBV12-4; d_gene: TRBD1; j_gene: TRBJ2-7; abundance: NA; CDR3nt: TGTGCCAGCACCCTGGGGGACAGGGTCTACGAGCAGTACTTC; CDR3aa: CASTLGDRVYEQYF
v_gene: TRBV28; d_gene: NA; j_gene: TRBJ1-1; abundance: NA; CDR3nt: TGTGCCAGCAGACGATACAGTGAAGCTTTCTTT; CDR3aa: CASRRYSEAFF
v_gene: TRBV5-1; d_gene: NA; j_gene: TRBJ1-2; abundance: few; CDR3nt: TGCGCCAGCAGCTCTAGCTCCGGGCCTAACTATGGCTACACCTTC; CDR3aa: CASSSSSGPNYGYTF
v_gene: TRBV7-9; d_gene: TRBD1; j_gene: TRBJ2-5; abundance: NA; CDR3nt: TGTGCCAGCAGCACCAGTCCCGGGACAGGGGACGAGACCCAGTACTTC; CDR3aa: CASSTSPGTGDETQYF
v_gene: TRBV9; d_gene: NA; j_gene: TRBJ1-6; abundance: NA; CDR3nt: TGTGCCAGCAGCGTAGAGACACTAAATTCACCCCTCCACTTT; CDR3aa: CASSVETLNSPLHF
v_gene: TRBV20-1; d_gene: TRBD2; j_gene: TRBJ2-1; abundance: few; CDR3nt: TGCAGTGCTACGTTAGGACTAGCGGGGCCCCGCTTTTACAATGAGCAGTTCTTC; CDR3aa: CSATLGLAGPRFYNEQFF
v_gene: TRBV12-3/TRBV12-4; d_gene: NA; j_gene: TRBJ2-7; abundance: NA; CDR3nt: TGTGCCAGCAGTCTCTGGGAAGCCTACGAGCAGTACTTC; CDR3aa: CASSLWEAYEQYF
v_gene: TRBV30; d_gene: NA; j_gene: TRBJ1-5; abundance: NA; CDR3nt: TGTGCCTGGAGTGAGGAGGATCAGCCCCAGCATTTT; CDR3aa: CAWSEEDQPQHF
v_gene: TRBV24-1; d_gene: TRBD2; j_gene: TRBJ2-1; abundance: NA; CDR3nt: TGTGCCACCAGTGGGGTCGGGGGGGCTTGGCATGAGCAGTTCTTC; CDR3aa: CATSGVGGAWHEQFF
v_gene: TRBV20-1; d_gene: NA; j_gene: TRBJ1-2; abundance: NA; CDR3nt: TGCAGTGCTAATAAGCCAGGGAACTATGGCTACACCTTC; CDR3aa: CSANKPGNYGYTF
v_gene: TRBV29-1; d_gene: NA; j_gene: TRBJ2-1; abundance: NA; CDR3nt: TGCAGCGTTGAGGAAGGGAGCTCCTACAATGAGCAGTTCTTC; CDR3aa: CSVEEGSSYNEQFF
v_gene: TRBV12-3/TRBV12-4; d_gene: NA; j_gene: TRBJ2-7; abundance: NA; CDR3nt: TGTGCCAGCCGCCGATGGGGGGACGAGCAGTACTTC; CDR3aa: CASRRWGDEQYF
v_gene: TRBV11-2; d_gene: NA; j_gene: TRBJ2-1; abundance: once; CDR3nt: TGTGCCAGTAGCCCCGGGGGAGGAACCTACGAGCAGGTCTTC; CDR3aa: CASSPGGGTYEQVF
v_gene: TRBV5-1; d_gene: NA; j_gene: TRBJ1-4; abundance: few; CDR3nt: TGCGCCAGCAGCTTGGGCGACAGGAAAAAACTGTTTTTT; CDR3aa: CASSLGDRKKLFF
v_gene: TRBV9; d_gene: TRBD1; j_gene: TRBJ2-5; abundance: NA; CDR3nt: TGTGCCAGCAGCGTCGGTCTAGAGGGGGCAGGGGAGACCCAGTACTTC; CDR3aa: CASSVGLEGAGETQYF